The rows below give T cell receptor beta chains drawn from one sample of a study of read filtering for tumor transcriptome and immune sequencing. TCRdb re-derived calls from the reads in MiXCR, one entry per CDR3 protein. The sample yields about 130,000 distinct CDR3 sequences, approximately 12% seen once. The sample taken for sequencing was a population of CD138-negative cells sorted from bone marrow. The source is a donor at least 40 years old with multiple myeloma. The CDR3 runs from the conserved cysteine through the conserved F or W. D genes are given only for firm matches. Some rows mark clone size as missing; the rest say once, few, many or name a class of expanded clone.

TRBV20-1	TRBD1	14	medium-sized	TRBJ1-5	CSARKSGGNQPQHF	TGCAGTGCTAGAAAGTCAGGGGGGAATCAGCCCCAGCATTTT
TRBV12-3/TRBV12-4	-	18	many	TRBJ2-1	CASSPKGLGRSSYNEQFF	TGTGCCAGCAGTCCCAAAGGACTCGGACGGAGCTCCTACAATGAGCAGTTCTTC
TRBV5-1	-	15	many	TRBJ1-5	CASSLIPGINQPQHF	TGCGCCAGCAGCTTAATACCAGGGATCAATCAGCCCCAGCATTTT
TRBV4-1	TRBD1	14	many	TRBJ2-5	CASSQTRGRETQYF	TGCGCCAGCAGCCAGACCAGGGGGCGAGAGACCCAGTACTTC
TRBV5-1	-	15	few	TRBJ2-2	CASSVSGLNTGELFF	TGCGCCAGCAGCGTTAGCGGCTTGAACACCGGGGAGCTGTTTTTT
TRBV15	-	14	many	TRBJ2-7	CATSRVKSAYEQYF	TGTGCCACCAGCAGGGTCAAAAGTGCCTACGAGCAGTACTTC
TRBV2	TRBD1	14	few	TRBJ1-5	CASRPGQGGQPQHF	TGTGCCAGCCGGCCGGGACAGGGAGGTCAGCCCCAGCATTTT
TRBV20-1	-	14	many	TRBJ1-1	CSATPRTQNTEAFF	TGCAGTGCTACACCGCGGACACAGAACACTGAAGCTTTCTTT
TRBV12-3/TRBV12-4	-	12	many	TRBJ1-5	CASRHEGQPQHF	TGTGCCAGCAGACACGAGGGCCAGCCCCAGCATTTT
TRBV7-3	-	13	many	TRBJ2-2	CASSQDGTGELFF	TGTGCCAGCAGTCAAGACGGAACCGGGGAGCTGTTTTTT
TRBV5-6	-	13	many	TRBJ1-6	CASSPNPNSPLHF	TGTGCCAGCAGCCCTAATCCTAATTCACCCCTCCACTTT
TRBV10-3	-	15	many	TRBJ2-1	CAILQTGQSYNEQFF	TGTGCCATCCTCCAGACAGGTCAGTCCTACAATGAGCAGTTCTTC
TRBV5-1	-	15	many	TRBJ1-2	CASSEGVSRDNGYTF	TGCGCCAGCAGCGAGGGGGTTTCAAGGGACAATGGCTACACCTTC
TRBV14	-	15	-	TRBJ1-5	CASSQDGARNQPQHF	TGTGCCAGCAGCCAAGATGGGGCTCGCAATCAGCCCCAGCATTTT
TRBV12-3/TRBV12-4	-	11	-	TRBJ2-3	CAGSLGDTQCF	TGTGCCGGCAGTTTAGGAGATACGCAGTGTTTT
TRBV10-1	-	12	-	TRBJ2-7	CASSESSYEQYF	TGCGCCAGCAGTGAGTCAAGTTACGAGCAGTACTTC
TRBV20-1	TRBD2	14	many	TRBJ2-1	CSAISGGGNNEQFF	TGCAGTGCTATTAGCGGGGGGGGAAACAATGAGCAGTTCTTC
TRBV10-3	TRBD1	16	many	TRBJ1-5	CAISERQGREGQPQHF	TGTGCCATCAGTGAAAGACAGGGGAGGGAGGGGCAGCCCCAGCATTTT
TRBV24-1	TRBD1	16	many	TRBJ2-2	CATSDSGTGDTGELFF	TGTGCCACCAGTGATTCCGGGACAGGGGACACCGGGGAGCTGTTTTTT
TRBV4-1	-	17	many	TRBJ2-7	CASSQDRRGPTPYEQYF	TGCGCCAGCAGCCAAGATCGGAGGGGGCCTACACCCTACGAGCAGTACTTC
TRBV20-1	-	11	many	TRBJ2-7	CSARGPYEQYF	TGCAGTGCTAGAGGCCCCTACGAGCAGTACTTC
TRBV5-1	TRBD2	16	many	TRBJ2-2	CASSFWGGRDTGELFF	TGCGCCAGCAGCTTCTGGGGGGGTCGGGACACCGGGGAGCTGTTTTTT
TRBV7-9	TRBD2	11	many	TRBJ2-7	CASRGEGEQYF	TGTGCCAGCAGGGGGGAGGGCGAGCAGTACTTC
TRBV24-1	-	13	many	TRBJ2-7	CATSNAGSYEQYF	TGTGCCACCAGTAATGCAGGTTCGTACGAGCAGTACTTC
TRBV10-1	-	14	many	TRBJ2-2	CASRINRATGELFF	TGCGCCAGCAGAATCAACAGGGCCACCGGGGAGCTGTTTTTT
TRBV7-6	-	16	-	TRBJ1-6	CASSVRIAQSNSPLHF	TGTGCCAGCAGCGTTAGGATTGCACAGTCCAATTCACCCCTCCACTTT
TRBV23-1	-	12	-	TRBJ2-5	CASIGQKETQYF	TGCGCCAGCATAGGACAGAAAGAGACCCAGTACTTC
TRBV7-3	TRBD2	14	many	TRBJ2-1	CASKTSAGYNEQFF	TGTGCCAGCAAAACTAGCGCGGGGTACAATGAGCAGTTCTTC
TRBV5-1	-	15	-	TRBJ1-5	CASSLGGQDNQPQHF	TGCGCCAGCAGCTTGGGGGGGCAGGACAATCAGCCCCAGCATTTT
TRBV11-2	-	16	many	TRBJ2-1	CASSLRRDPSSDEQFF	TGTGCCAGCAGCTTACGGCGGGACCCATCCTCGGATGAGCAGTTCTTC
TRBV12-3/TRBV12-4	-	15	-	TRBJ2-3	CASSLSHRAVDTQYF	TGTGCCAGCAGTTTATCGCACAGGGCGGTAGATACGCAGTATTTT
TRBV28	TRBD2	15	many	TRBJ2-1	CASSPYSGRYDEQFF	TGTGCCAGCAGTCCCTACAGCGGGAGGTACGACGAGCAGTTCTTC
TRBV3-1	TRBD1	15	many	TRBJ1-5	CASSRGTAGDQPQHF	TGTGCCAGCAGCCGAGGGACAGCTGGAGATCAGCCCCAGCATTTT